A selection of T cell receptor beta chains follows, all from one sample in a study of shared clonotypes between healthy human individuals. Profiling relied on immunoSEQ multiplex PCR, and the TCRdb table lists in-frame clones only, not all of them. The repertoire consists of hundreds of thousands of clones, with 90% to 97% occurring once and the leading ten covering more than 0.085%. Sample: naive CD8+ T cells sorted from blood. The receptors come from a woman in her 30s in good health. CDR3s include the opening cysteine and the closing phenylalanine or tryptophan. The D gene is left open where the match is weak.

TRBJ2-7 TRBV19 . CASSTTAGYEQYF
TRBJ2-1 TRBV6-5 TRBD2 CASSYGTSVYNEQFF
TRBJ1-2 TRBV19 . CASSIAVTTPNGYTF
TRBJ2-7 TRBV27 TRBD2 CASSLLAGSYEQYF
TRBJ2-3 TRBV27 . CASSSSYSDTQYF
TRBJ2-1 TRBV13 TRBD2 CASSWGLAEGNEQFF
TRBJ1-2 TRBV19 . CASELTGTSFNGYTF
TRBJ2-5 TRBV9 TRBD2 CASSVVAGGGETQYF
TRBJ1-2 TRBV27 . CASSFGGAGYTF
TRBJ2-1 TRBV7-2 TRBD2 CASKALAGVLNEQFF
TRBJ1-1 TRBV4-2 . CASSQDTNGRMNTEAFF
TRBJ2-5 TRBV5-6 . CASTQIGAAQETQYF
TRBJ2-7 TRBV19 . CASTPGYGGYEQYF
TRBJ2-3 TRBV5-1 . CASSFDTSNTDTQYF
TRBJ2-1 TRBV29-1 . CSAQGTRGNEQFF
TRBJ2-1 TRBV29-1 TRBD2 CSVDSSGSWNEQFF
TRBJ2-7 TRBV11-2 . CASSSSGTAPYEQYF
TRBJ2-7 TRBV5-6 . CASSLGSSSYEQYF
TRBJ1-1 TRBV28 . CASSFFGGTRGSEAFF
TRBJ2-1 TRBV27 . CASSLDGPSYNEQFF
TRBJ2-7 TRBV13 TRBD2 CASSAGGRQLREQYF
TRBJ2-7 TRBV9 TRBD2 CASSVGSGRFEFYEQYF
TRBJ1-2 TRBV28 . CASSFWGTGYTF
TRBJ1-3 TRBV5-6 . CASSLMGITGNTIYF
TRBJ1-2 TRBV11-2 . CASSLRTEGLLGYGYTF
TRBJ1-2 TRBV4-1 . CASSQGQTPFF
TRBJ1-5 TRBV6-1 . CASPDRNNQPQHF
TRBJ2-7 TRBV7-9 . CASSLTGAGGEQYF
TRBJ1-2 TRBV19 . CASSSSPPMGYTF
TRBJ2-1 TRBV6-1 . CASSEARAFAGSSYFGEQFF
TRBJ2-7 TRBV13 TRBD2 CASSFSSGRASSYEQYF
TRBJ2-5 TRBV30 TRBD2 CAWRTSGQETQYF
TRBJ2-1 TRBV6-1 TRBD2 CASKGLRGEEQFF
TRBJ1-4 TRBV28 TRBD1 CASNDRVPTNEKLFF
TRBJ1-2 TRBV9 . CASMGRTGEGGYTF
TRBJ2-2 TRBV25-1 . CASSEYSNTGELFF
TRBJ2-5 TRBV27 . CASRDLGRGETQYF
TRBJ2-7 TRBV4-1 . CASSQGLNSYEQYF
TRBJ1-2 TRBV19 TRBD1 CASSSQGGHLHSYYGYTF
TRBJ2-3 TRBV7-2 . CASSPSIGPDTQYF
TRBJ1-5 TRBV19 . CASSIEGPGEANQPQHF
TRBJ2-1 TRBV18 . CASSPPSLEQFF
TRBJ1-1 TRBV7-2 . CASSLVLGYSPNTEAFF
TRBJ2-7 TRBV19 . CASSWGIGPYEQYF
TRBJ2-2 TRBV7-9 . CASSLRDQGPNTGELFF
. TRBV6-5 . CASSPRDTSYEQYF
TRBJ1-4 TRBV19 TRBD1 CASIDNRGRREKLFF
TRBJ2-7 TRBV2 TRBD1 CASSEYRGYEQYF
TRBJ2-7 TRBV28 . CASRQSSYEQYF
TRBJ2-5 TRBV5-1 TRBD2 CASSSGLAVIQETQYF
TRBJ2-1 TRBV28 TRBD2 CASSQGLAGDARHEQFF
TRBJ2-7 TRBV19 TRBD2 CASSIGRGAYEQYF